The next 20 T cell receptor beta chains were all read from a single sample in a study of blood T cell repertoires in COVID-19. This table comes from immunoSEQ multiplex PCR, and its TCRdb copy is limited to in-frame clones, with some not included. The sample contains approximately 100,000 clones, about 84% of which appear only once. Sequenced input: peripheral blood. Receptor source: a human donor in a cohort sampled during active COVID-19.

The chain has TRBV19 and TRBJ2-5; TRBD1 agrees at 8 bases. The CDR3 sequence is 15 residues long. V was pared by 4 bases and J by 5 bases, with 9 bases of the junction left unmatched. Germline CDR1 and CDR2: LNHDA and SQIVND (reference sequence). The CDR3 protein is CASSTQGASVETQYF. The CDR3 DNA reads as TGTGCCAGTAGTACCCAGGGGGCGTCCGTGGAGACCCAGTACTTC.

This chain uses TRBV3-1 (or the pseudogene TRBV3-2) with TRBJ2-2, with 8 positions matching TRBD1. This CDR3 region has 15 residues. The V gene end was trimmed by 3 bases and the J gene end by 4 bases; junction bases not matched to a gene: 4. In germline, CDR1 is LGHDT, CDR2 YNNKEL (reference sequence). The CDR3 DNA is TGTGCCAGCAGCCAGACAGGGGTGAGCACCGGGGAGCTGTTTTTT. As protein: CASSQTGVSTGELFF.

J is TRBJ1-1 and V is TRBV4-1, with D possibly matching TRBD1 (6 bases). Germline lookup yields CDR1 MGHRA and CDR2 YSYEKL. The CDR3 is 14 residues long. Trimming shortened V by 3 bases and J by 1 base, and 9 bases separated the two germline ends. The CDR3 region is CASSQGHSNTEAFF. The CDR3 DNA is TGCGCCAGCAGCCAGGGACACTCGAACACTGAAGCTTTCTTT.

This clone was seen only a few times. The rearrangement joins TRBV7-9 to TRBJ1-2, with 10 bases that match TRBD1. CDR1 is SEHNR, CDR2 FQNEAQ, per germline (reference sequence). This CDR3 comprises 16 residues. The J segment lost 0 bases and the V segment lost 5 bases, leaving 6 bases of the junction unmatched. The CDR3 loop reads CASSGPGQGTNYGYTF. For the CDR3, the DNA is TGTGCCAGCAGCGGTCCGGGACAGGGGACTAACTATGGCTACACCTTC.

This sequence joins TRBV5-1 and TRBJ1-6; D possibly corresponds to TRBD1 (5 bases). The CDR3 totals 14 residues. V was clipped by 0 bases and J by 10 bases, with 11 bases between them. The V gene's germline CDR1 is SGHRS and CDR2 YFSETQ. The CDR3 is CASSLDQGYSPLHF. The CDR3 DNA follows: TGCGCCAGCAGCTTGGACCAGGGATACTCACCCCTCCACTTT.

This chain connects TRBV28 to TRBJ2-3; maybe TRBD1 (6 bases). Germline V gene lookup returns CDR1 MDHEN and CDR2 SYDVKM. The CDR3 runs to 13 residues. V lost 7 bases and J 4 bases, leaving 12 bases between the germline ends. The CDR3, as DNA: TGTGCCAGCACCGGTGGGGGCGCAGATACGCAGTATTTT. It encodes CASTGGGADTQYF.

This sequence joins TRBV7-2 and TRBJ2-7; D possibly corresponds to TRBD2 (5 bases). V dropped 0 bases and J dropped 7 bases, with 10 bases sitting between them. From germline, CDR1 is SGHTA and CDR2 FQGNSA. There are 13 residues in the CDR3. The CDR3 sequence: CASSLAGVGEQYF. The DNA for the CDR3 is TGTGCCAGCAGCTTAGCGGGAGTGGGAGAGCAGTACTTC.

This chain joins TRBV27 and TRBJ2-1; 10 bases agree with TRBD1. The germline CDR1 and CDR2 sequences are MNHEY and SMNVEV (reference sequence). Unmatched junction bases numbered 15, after V lost 6 bases and J lost 7 bases. This CDR3 comprises 17 residues. In DNA form, the CDR3 reads TGTGCCAGCAGCCTTTACCCGGGACAGGGGAAGGCAAATGAGCAGTTCTTC. Its translation: CASSLYPGQGKANEQFF.

The rearrangement links TRBV10-3 to TRBJ1-2; the D gene is possibly TRBD1 (6 bases). V lost 2 bases and J lost 5, with 18 bases in between. There are 16 residues in the CDR3. Germline-derived CDR1 and CDR2 are ENHRY and SYGVKD. The CDR3 loop is CAISEKNSDSEYGYTF. Here the CDR3 DNA reads TGTGCCATCAGTGAGAAAAACTCGGACAGCGAGTATGGCTACACCTTC.

The chain joins TRBV2 to TRBJ2-7; D uncertain. Germline V gene data show CDR1 as SNHLY and CDR2 as FYNNEI. The V end lost 7 bases, the J end lost 2 bases, and 9 bases lay between the germline ends. The CDR3 has 12 residues. The CDR3 is CASKPAAYEQYF. In DNA form, the CDR3 reads TGTGCCAGCAAGCCTGCTGCCTACGAGCAGTACTTC. The full variable domain, rest sourced from reference TRBV2 and TRBJ2-7, is EPEVTQTPSHQVTQMGQEVILRCVPISNHLYFYWYRQILGQKVEFLVSFYNNEISEKSEIFDDQFSVERPDGSNFTLKIRSTKLEDSAMYFCASKPAAYEQYFGPGTRLTVT.

The chain recombines TRBV28 with TRBJ1-1; a weak D match, TRBD1 (6 bases). V lost 6 bases to trimming and J lost 0 bases, with 14 bases between them. Germline CDR1 MDHEN, CDR2 SYDVKM. The length of the CDR3 is 15 residues. The chain's CDR3 is CASSPQGHLNTEAFF. In DNA form, the CDR3 reads TGTGCCAGCAGCCCCCAGGGACACTTGAACACTGAAGCTTTCTTT.

The chain has TRBV10-3 and TRBJ2-2; D perhaps matches TRBD2 (5 bases). Germline V gene data show CDR1 as ENHRY and CDR2 as SYGVKD. This CDR3 has 16 residues. V lost 5 bases and J 0 bases, leaving 13 bases between the germline ends. CDR3 coding DNA: TGTGCCATCAGTCCTTTGGGGAGCCCGAACACCGGGGAGCTGTTTTTT. Translation: CAISPLGSPNTGELFF.

The gene calls are TRBV4-3 and TRBJ1-2; 10 nucleotides agree with TRBD1. Germline-derived CDR1 and CDR2 are LGHNA and YSLEER. J was trimmed by 0 bases and V by 4 bases; bases with no gene match: 5. CDR3 length equals 16 residues. The CDR3 nucleotides read TGCGCCAGCAGCCGAGGGACAGGGGCAGCTAACTATGGCTACACCTTC. It yields the protein CASSRGTGAANYGYTF.

This chain links TRBV28 with TRBJ2-1; 7 bases line up with TRBD1. V gave up 7 bases and J gave up 4 bases; unmatched junction bases: 10. Germline V gene data show CDR1 as MDHEN and CDR2 as SYDVKM. This CDR3 has 15 residues. The CDR3 reads CASTRGDREYNEQFF. CDR3 nucleotides: TGTGCCAGCACCCGTGGGGACAGAGAATACAATGAGCAGTTCTTC.

This sequence joins TRBV9 and TRBJ2-1; D gene uncertain. The CDR3 extends over 13 amino acids. Trimming removed 4 bases at V and 10 bases at J, with 15 bases between. The germline CDR1 and CDR2 sequences are SGDLS and YYNGEE. In nucleotides, the CDR3 is TGTGCCAGCAGCTTATGGCCCTCCCACGAGCAGTTCTTC. It translates to CASSLWPSHEQFF.

The rearrangement joins TRBV4-1 to TRBJ2-1; 7 bases fit TRBD2. The junction had 11 bases not matched to a gene; V was cut back by 4 bases and J by 2 bases. The germline V gene has CDR1 MGHRA and CDR2 YSYEKL. This CDR3 is built from 17 residues. In DNA form, the CDR3 reads TGCGCCAGCAGCCCCCCGGGGGGAGGAGCGCCCTACAATGAGCAGTTCTTC. This codes for CASSPPGGGAPYNEQFF.

The chain has TRBV5-1 and TRBJ1-6; D is unclear. Per the germline V gene, CDR1 is SGHRS and CDR2 is YFSETQ. Trimming took 3 bases from V and 4 from J, leaving 11 bases between them. The CDR3 length is 15 residues. CDR3 DNA sequence: TGCGCCAGCAGCTCCCGGGAGACTTATAATTCACCCCTCCACTTT. The encoded protein is CASSSRETYNSPLHF.

The chain employs TRBV2 and TRBJ2-5; 7 nucleotides align to TRBD2. The J segment lost 3 bases and the V segment lost 4 bases, leaving 11 bases of the junction unmatched. The CDR3 totals 16 residues. Germline CDR1 reads SNHLY; CDR2 reads FYNNEI. CDR3 nucleotide sequence: TGTGCCAGCAGTGGCCCCAGACTAGCCGGTAAAGAGACCCAGTACTTC. Its protein is CASSGPRLAGKETQYF.

CDR3 coding DNA: TGTGCCTGGGGGACTAGCGGGTACTACAATGAGCAGTTCTTC. Residues: CAWGTSGYYNEQFF. The chain employs TRBV30 and TRBJ2-1; 12 bases are shared with TRBD2. The CDR3 has 14 amino acids. Trimming cost V 5 bases and J 3 bases; bases outside gene matches: 2. Germline CDR1 and CDR2: GTSNPN and SVGIG (reference sequence). The whole variable domain, remainder taken from reference TRBV30 and TRBJ2-1, is SQTIHQWPATLVQPVGSPLSLECTVEGTSNPNLYWYRQAAGRGLQLLFYSVGIGQISSEVPQNLSASRPQDRQFILSSKKLLLSDSGFYLCAWGTSGYYNEQFFGPGTRLTVL.

The chain couples TRBV5-6 to TRBJ1-2; the match to TRBD1 covers 9 bases. The CDR3 has 12 residues. CDR1 SGHDT and CDR2 YYEEEE come from the germline V gene. V shed 8 bases, J shed 5 bases, and the junction held 4 bases outside the gene matches. The CDR3 region is CASWTGEYGYTF. CDR3 nucleotides: TGTGCCAGTTGGACAGGGGAATATGGCTACACCTTC.